Following are 17 T cell receptor beta chains from one sample sequenced in a study of memory CD4+ T cells and cytomegalovirus serostatus. Produced via immunoSEQ multiplex PCR; TCRdb's table is partial and in-frame only. The sample holds around 60,000 clones; roughly three quarters are singletons and the top ten take roughly 1%. Single viable CD3+CD4+CD8-CD45RO+ cells were sorted as the memory CD4+ T cells. The sample taken for sequencing was memory CD4+ T cells from blood. These receptors all stem from an adult in good health and CMV-seronegative.

The chain is built from TRBV5-6 and TRBJ2-3, with no clear D. Per the germline V gene, CDR1 is SGHDT and CDR2 is YYEEEE. The CDR3 runs 13 residues. V shed 2 bases and J shed 4 bases, with 8 bases lying between them. The CDR3 loop is CASSLRWADTQYF. DNA for the CDR3: TGTGCCAGCAGCTTACGGTGGGCAGATACGCAGTATTTT.

The chain joins TRBV28 to TRBJ2-1, with no clear D. CDR1 and CDR2 (germline): MDHEN, SYDVKM. The CDR3 totals 12 residues. Between the trimmed V and J ends, which lost 4 bases and 6 bases, there was a span of 7 bases. The CDR3 nucleotides read TGTGCCAGCAGTTCCAATGTCAATGAGCAGTTCTTC. Translating it yields CASSSNVNEQFF.

The rearrangement joins TRBV10-2 to TRBJ1-2; 7 bases agree with TRBD1. V lost 0 bases to trimming and J lost 8 bases; unmatched junction nucleotides: 3. Per germline, CDR1 WSHSY and CDR2 SAAADI. There are 13 residues in the CDR3. The CDR3 nucleotides read TGCGCCAGCAGTGAGTCTAGGGGGCTGGGCTACACCTTC. This encodes CASSESRGLGYTF.

The V gene is TRBV30, the J gene TRBJ1-5; no clear D gene. Germline CDR1 GTSNPN, CDR2 SVGIG (reference sequence). V lost 3 bases and J 4 bases, leaving 19 bases between the germline ends. The CDR3 length is 16 residues. The CDR3 DNA sequence: TGTGCCTGGAGCCGCCAAGGTAGGAATGGAAATCAGCCCCAGCATTTT. It specifies CAWSRQGRNGNQPQHF.

About this clone: The sample has other DNA sequences that encode this CDR3 too. The CDR3 here is CASSPQGYYGYTF. The DNA of the CDR3 is TGTGCCAGCAGCCCTCAGGGCTACTATGGCTACACCTTC. This chain joins TRBV7-9 and TRBJ1-2, with D possibly matching TRBD1 (5 bases). Germline V CDR1 and CDR2: SEHNR, FQNEAQ (reference sequence). This CDR3 spans 13 amino acids. The germline V and J ends were trimmed by 5 bases and 3 bases, with 10 bases remaining between them.

Judged by abundance, this clone is medium-sized (0.01 to 0.1%). The J gene is TRBJ1-5, the V gene TRBV19, with D possibly being TRBD1 (5 bases). Germline values: CDR1 LNHDA, CDR2 SQIVND (reference sequence). The CDR3 sequence is 14 residues long. The CDR3 is CASERGGSNQPQHF. CDR3 DNA: TGTGCTAGTGAACGGGGGGGAAGCAATCAGCCCCAGCATTTT.

The CDR3 spells CASSRPNDYEQYF. CDR3 DNA sequence: TGCGCCAGCAGCCGCCCGAATGACTACGAGCAGTACTTC. The J gene is TRBJ2-7, the V gene TRBV4-1; D ambiguous. The CDR3 extends over 13 amino acids. V lost 4 bases, J lost 3 bases, and 10 bases lay in between. Germline V gives CDR1 MGHRA, CDR2 YSYEKL.

The V call is TRBV4-3, the J call TRBJ2-2; tentative D call: TRBD2 (5 bases). V was trimmed by 0 bases and J by 6 bases, leaving 11 bases between them. This CDR3 has 15 amino acids. CDR1 and CDR2 (germline): LGHNA, YSLEER. CDR3 nucleotides: TGCGCCAGCAGCCAAGAGGGAGCGGTCGCCGGGGAGCTGTTTTTT. This gives the protein CASSQEGAVAGELFF.

This clone has more than one count but fewer than ten. The gene calls are TRBV15 and TRBJ2-4; D perhaps matches TRBD2 (6 bases). Between the trimmed V and J ends, which lost 3 bases and 0 bases, there was a span of 27 bases. Germline CDR1 and CDR2: LNHNV and YYDKDF (reference sequence). The CDR3 runs 21 residues. The CDR3 sequence is CATSSQDWRGGGRLAKNIQYF. DNA of the CDR3: TGTGCCACCAGCAGTCAAGACTGGAGGGGCGGTGGTCGTTTAGCCAAAAACATTCAGTACTTC. The variable domain in full, completed from reference TRBV15 and TRBJ2-4, reads DAMVIQNPRYQVTQFGKPVTLSCSQTLNHNVMYWYQQKSSQAPKLLFHYYDKDFNNEADTPDNFQSRRPNTSFCFLDIRSPGLGDTAMYLCATSSQDWRGGGRLAKNIQYFGAGTRLSVL.

V and J are TRBV2 and TRBJ1-1; 8 bases are a match to TRBD1. J gave up 1 base and V 10 bases, and 5 bases lay outside the gene matches. Germline V gene lookup returns CDR1 SNHLY and CDR2 FYNNEI. The CDR3 contains 13 residues. CDR3 sequence reads: CATKGTGNTEAFF. In DNA form, the CDR3 reads TGTGCCACAAAAGGGACAGGGAACACTGAAGCTTTCTTT.

V is TRBV2 and J is TRBJ2-1; D perhaps matches TRBD2 (6 bases). CDR1 and CDR2 (germline): SNHLY, FYNNEI. V lost 4 bases and J 15 bases, leaving 13 bases between the germline ends. This CDR3 is built from 11 residues. CDR3 amino acids: CASSVGLRRFF. CDR3 sequence (DNA): TGTGCCAGCAGTGTAGGACTAAGGCGGTTCTTC.

This clone has just one count. The chain is built from TRBV5-1 and TRBJ1-4; weak D call: TRBD1 (6 bases). Between the trimmed V and J ends, which lost 4 bases and 8 bases, there was a span of 15 bases. The length of the CDR3 is 14 residues. Looked up from germline, CDR1 is SGHRS and CDR2 is YFSETQ. The CDR3 protein is CASSTGQSREKLFF. The CDR3 coding sequence is TGCGCCAGCAGCACCGGACAGTCCCGGGAAAAACTGTTTTTT.

V usage is TRBV19 and J usage is TRBJ1-5, with no clear D. V gave up 3 bases and J gave up 8 bases, with 11 bases separating them. The length of the CDR3 is 13 residues. In germline, CDR1 is LNHDA, CDR2 SQIVND (reference sequence). This CDR3 is CASSMVHREPQHF. CDR3 coding DNA: TGTGCCAGTAGTATGGTTCATCGAGAGCCCCAGCATTTT.

J is TRBJ1-5 and V is TRBV19; D not certain. The germline V and J ends were trimmed by 2 bases and 7 bases, with 9 bases remaining between them. Germline V gene data show CDR1 as LNHDA and CDR2 as SQIVND (reference sequence). This CDR3 has 13 residues. The CDR3 loop reads CASSIQVRQPQHF. The CDR3 nucleotides are TGTGCCAGTAGTATACAGGTTAGGCAGCCCCAGCATTTT. Full variable domain (missing parts from reference TRBV19 and TRBJ1-5): DGGITQSPKYLFRKEGQNVTLSCEQNLNHDAMYWYRQDPGQGLRLIYYSQIVNDFQKGDIAEGYSVSREKKESFPLTVTSAQKNPTAFYLCASSIQVRQPQHFGDGTRLSIL.

J is TRBJ2-7 and V is TRBV9; TRBD2 matches 9 bases. Germline assignment: CDR1 SGDLS and CDR2 YYNGEE. The CDR3 length is 16 residues. V dropped 0 bases and J dropped 2; count of bases not matched to a gene: 6. This CDR3 is CASSVAATSGAYEQYF. Written as DNA, the CDR3 is TGTGCCAGCAGCGTAGCTGCGACTAGCGGAGCCTACGAGCAGTACTTC.

The chain is built from TRBV28 and TRBJ1-1; weak D call: TRBD1 (5 bases). Germline V gene sequence: CDR1 MDHEN, CDR2 SYDVKM. CDR3 size: 12 residues. V was clipped by 8 bases and J by 3 bases, with 10 bases between them. CDR3 residues: CASRSGDTEAFF. The CDR3 nucleotides are TGTGCCAGCCGTTCGGGGGACACTGAAGCTTTCTTT.

This clone appeared many times. The chain recombines TRBV5-1 with TRBJ2-7, with 7 bases lining up with TRBD2. CDR3 length equals 14 residues. V dropped 2 bases and J dropped 2; count of bases not matched to a gene: 4. Germline loops: CDR1 SGHRS, CDR2 YFSETQ. CDR3 protein: CASSFTSETYEQYF. DNA of the CDR3: TGCGCCAGCAGCTTCACTAGCGAGACCTACGAGCAGTACTTC.